The 15 T cell receptor beta chains presented below share a single source sample, sequenced in a study of cytomegalovirus exposure and HLA in healthy donors. PCR involved 60 Vbeta and 13 Jbeta primers. Produced via immunoSEQ multiplex PCR; TCRdb's table is partial and in-frame only. The sample lists 150,000 to 200,000 clones; roughly 70% were seen once. The sample consisted of PBMCs. Receptor source: a woman aged 40 to 49 in good health and CMV-seropositive.

The gene calls are TRBV7-2 and TRBJ1-4; D gene ambiguous. The CDR3 contains 13 residues. The germline V and J ends were trimmed by 5 bases and 8 bases, with 12 bases remaining between them. CDR1 and CDR2 (germline): SGHTA, FQGNSA. Written as DNA, the CDR3 is TGTGCCAGCAGCGGCCACACACAGGAAAAACTGTTTTTT. Amino acid sequence: CASSGHTQEKLFF.

The V gene is TRBV7-6, the J gene TRBJ2-2, with 8 bases lining up with TRBD1. The CDR3 sequence is 16 residues long. Trimming took 3 bases from V and 0 from J; bases not matched to a gene: 3. Germline V gene data show CDR1 as SGHVS and CDR2 as FNYEAQ. The CDR3 DNA reads as TGTGCCAGCAGCTTGACAGGGGCCTCGAACACCGGGGAGCTGTTTTTT. It is translated as CASSLTGASNTGELFF.

The rearrangement uses TRBV6-6 and TRBJ2-7; TRBD1 matches at 10 bases. Germline values: CDR1 MNHNY, CDR2 SVGAGI (reference sequence). CDR3 length: 13 residues. V shed 10 bases and J 4 bases; nucleotides not matched to a gene: 7. The CDR3 region is CATAGTGVYEQYF. The CDR3 DNA reads TGTGCCACTGCCGGGACAGGGGTTTACGAGCAGTACTTC.

Remarks on this clone: One end of the junction fails to match germline, which may point to a read error. In the same sample, other DNA sequences code for this CDR3. The chain carries TRBV10-3 and TRBJ1-1; TRBD1 might be the D (5 bases). The CDR3 is 14 amino acids. In germline, CDR1 is ENHRY, CDR2 SYGVKD. The CDR3 DNA follows: TGTGCCATCAGTGAGCAGGGCTCGAACACTGAAGCCTTCTTT. This codes for CAISEQGSNTEAFF.

The J gene is TRBJ2-7, the V gene TRBV7-9; D is unclear. This CDR3 is 13 amino acids long. V was shortened by 2 bases and J by 2 bases, with 7 bases between the two germline ends. Germline assignment: CDR1 SEHNR and CDR2 FQNEAQ (reference sequence). CDR3 protein: CASSLRRTYEQYF. The CDR3 nucleotides are TGTGCCAGCAGCTTAAGGAGAACCTACGAGCAGTACTTC.

V and J are TRBV9 and TRBJ2-7; D may be TRBD1 (7 bases). CDR1 and CDR2 from the germline V gene are SGDLS and YYNGEE. V lost 4 bases to trimming and J lost 0 bases, with 11 bases between them. CDR3 length: 14 amino acids. CDR3 nucleotides: TGTGCCAGCAGCCCAGGGGGGAGCTCCTACGAGCAGTACTTC. Its translation: CASSPGGSSYEQYF. Supplemented by reference TRBV9 and TRBJ2-7, the full variable domain reads DSGVTQTPKHLITATGQRVTLRCSPRSGDLSVYWYQQSLDQGLQFLIQYYNGEERAKGNILERFSAQQFPDLHSELNLSSLELGDSALYFCASSPGGSSYEQYFGPGTRLTVT.

V is TRBV29-1 and J is TRBJ1-2, with D possibly TRBD1 on 6 matching bases. The CDR3 spans 16 residues. Per germline, CDR1 SQVTM and CDR2 ANQGSEA. Deletions cut 4 bases from V and 5 bases from J, with 23 bases between. CDR3 bases: TGCAGCGTTGGAGACCCACCCCGGACAGCGGGGTATGGCTACACCTTC. Its translation is CSVGDPPRTAGYGYTF.

The V and J genes are TRBV5-4 and TRBJ2-1; 10 bases agree with TRBD2. Germline CDR1 SGHNT, CDR2 YYREEE (reference sequence). The V and J ends lost 4 bases and 0 bases, in that order; junction bases with no gene match: 7. This CDR3 is built from 17 residues. The CDR3 protein is CASSPSGRGSSYNEQFF. DNA of the CDR3: TGTGCCAGCAGCCCTAGCGGGAGAGGAAGCTCCTACAATGAGCAGTTCTTC. The full variable domain, completed using reference TRBV5-4 and TRBJ2-1, is ETGVTQSPTHLIKTRGQQVTLRCSSQSGHNTVSWYQQALGQGPQFIFQYYREEENGRGNFPPRFSGLQFPNYSSELNVNALELDDSALYLCASSPSGRGSSYNEQFFGPGTRLTVL.

This clone came up a few times. The chain carries TRBV28 and TRBJ1-5; D possibly corresponds to TRBD1 (6 bases). Germline CDR1 and CDR2: MDHEN and SYDVKM. V was pared by 6 bases and J by 2 bases, with 14 bases between. The CDR3 runs to 15 residues. Written as DNA, the CDR3 is TGTGCCAGCAGCCGCGGGGGCGGCGGCAATCAGCCCCAGCATTTT. This gives the protein CASSRGGGGNQPQHF.

This chain uses TRBV20-1 with TRBJ1-2; no clear D gene. The germline CDR1 and CDR2 sequences are DFQATT and SNEGSKA (reference sequence). The CDR3 extends over 8 amino acids. The germline V and J ends were trimmed by 6 bases and 6 bases, with 2 bases remaining between them. CDR3 residues: CSADGYTF. Written as DNA, the CDR3 is TGCAGTGCCGATGGCTACACCTTC.

The CDR3 reads CASSLQGPETQYF. In nucleotides, the CDR3 is TGTGCCAGCTCATTACAGGGGCCGGAGACCCAGTACTTC. The chain carries TRBV18 and TRBJ2-5; 7 bases fit TRBD1. This CDR3 comprises 13 residues. Germline loops: CDR1 KGHSH, CDR2 LQKENI. V shed 5 bases, J shed 5 bases, and the junction held 5 bases outside the gene matches.

The gene calls are TRBV2 and TRBJ2-3, with TRBD2 identical over 11 bases. Germline trimming cut 5 bases from V and 4 bases from J; bases unmatched to any gene: 5. The germline CDR1 and CDR2 sequences are SNHLY and FYNNEI. The CDR3 has 15 residues. CDR3 region: CASSPLAGGPDTQYF. CDR3 sequence (DNA): TGTGCCAGCAGTCCTCTAGCGGGAGGCCCAGATACGCAGTATTTT.

The chain employs TRBV5-8 and TRBJ2-7; the D is unclear. Trimming left V 2 bases short and J 7 bases short, with 10 bases between. Germline V gene sequence: CDR1 SGHTS, CDR2 YDEGEE. CDR3 length equals 12 residues. The CDR3 region has the DNA TGTGCCAGCAGCTTTTCAGCGAGGGAGCAGTACTTC. Protein: CASSFSAREQYF. The full variable domain, completed using reference TRBV5-8 and TRBJ2-7, is EAGVTQSPTHLIKTRGQQATLRCSPISGHTSVYWYQQALGLGLQFLLWYDEGEERNRGNFPPRFSGRQFPNYSSELNVNALELEDSALYLCASSFSAREQYFGPGTRLTVT.

The table lists this clone with a few counts. The V gene is TRBV28, the J gene TRBJ2-2; 8 bases agree with TRBD2. The CDR3 extends over 17 amino acids. Per germline, CDR1 MDHEN and CDR2 SYDVKM. The V gene end was trimmed by 2 bases and the J gene end by 4 bases; junction bases not matched to a gene: 9. This chain's CDR3 is CASSLRPSGRRTGELFF. The CDR3 DNA follows: TGTGCCAGCAGTTTAAGGCCCAGCGGGAGACGCACCGGGGAGCTGTTTTTT.

Worth noting for this clone: Other nucleotide sequences from this sample produce the same CDR3. This chain uses TRBV7-2 with TRBJ1-1; 7 positions match TRBD1. The CDR3 runs 15 residues. The V segment lost 3 bases and the J segment 5 bases; nucleotides outside the gene matches: 9. The germline V gene has CDR1 SGHTA and CDR2 FQGNSA. CDR3 sequence reads: CASSFRTGGETEAFF. In DNA form, the CDR3 reads TGTGCCAGCAGCTTCCGGACAGGAGGGGAGACTGAAGCTTTCTTT.